Listed below are T cell receptor beta chains from one sample, sequenced in a study of cytomegalovirus exposure and HLA in healthy donors. The repertoire was sequenced with immunoSEQ multiplex PCR; TCRdb's copy has only in-frame clones and lacks some. The repertoire table contains around 77,000 clones. Sequences were obtained from PBMCs. These receptors originate from a man between 50 and 59 years old in good health and CMV-seropositive. Each CDR3 is given with its conserved first and last residue. Each record gives: J gene, V gene, D gene, CDR3 DNA, CDR3 protein. The D gene is left open where the match is weak.

>TRBJ2-7|TRBV5-1|TRBD1
TGCGTTCCCAGGTCGTCACCTATATCGGGACAGGGTACGTACGAGCAGTACTTC
CVPRSSPISGQGTYEQYF
>TRBJ2-7|TRBV11-2|-
TGTGCCAGCAGCTTTAAATCGACTGACTGGGTTTCCTACGAGCAGTACTTC
CASSFKSTDWVSYEQYF
>TRBJ1-3|TRBV5-1|-
TGCGCCAGCAGTCCGGGAGGGGAGTCTGGAAACACCATATATTTT
CASSPGGESGNTIYF
>TRBJ2-7|TRBV6-1|-
TGTGCCAGCAGTGAACAACGACAGGGGGCCCTAGCGGGAGACCAAGGCGAGCAGTACTTC
CASSEQRQGALAGDQGEQYF
>TRBJ1-2|TRBV28|TRBD1
TGTGCCAGCATCCTCAGGGGGTACAACTATGGCTACACCTTC
CASILRGYNYGYTF
>TRBJ2-2|TRBV7-3|TRBD1
TGTGCCAGCAGCTTAAGAGAGGGACAGGGGGCGAACACCGGGGAGCTGTTTTTT
CASSLREGQGANTGELFF
>TRBJ2-7|TRBV7-2|-
TGTGCCAGCAGCCAACCGCCCGTGAAGAGACTAAGAGGGTACGAGCAGTACTTC
CASSQPPVKRLRGYEQYF
>TRBJ1-5|TRBV9|-
TGTGCCAGCAGCCCCCGAGGAGGCAATCAGCCCCAGCATTTT
CASSPRGGNQPQHF
>TRBJ1-4|TRBV7-9|-
TGTGCCAGCAGCGGCGGGTTGGGGGGAAGCAATGAAAAACTGTTTTTT
CASSGGLGGSNEKLFF
>TRBJ2-1|TRBV7-9|-
TGTGCCAGCAGCTGGGGCGGCGGATACGACGTCTACAATGAGCAGTTCTTC
CASSWGGGYDVYNEQFF
>TRBJ2-7|TRBV9|-
TGTGCCAGCAGCGTAAACCCACGGGACGAGCAGTACTTC
CASSVNPRDEQYF
>TRBJ2-5|TRBV20-1|-
TGCAGTGCTAGTAGGGAGGAGACCCAGTACTTC
CSASREETQYF
>TRBJ1-1|TRBV7-9|-
TGTGCCAGCAGCCCAGGAGGATTGAACACTGAAGCTTTCTTT
CASSPGGLNTEAFF
>TRBJ1-5|TRBV18|TRBD1
TGTGCCAGCTCGCCTACAGGGGGAGGACAGCCCCAGCATTTT
CASSPTGGGQPQHF
>TRBJ2-1|TRBV5-1|-
TGCGCCAGCAGCCTCTTCCGAGTGAATGAGCAGTTCTTC
CASSLFRVNEQFF
>TRBJ2-1|TRBV9|TRBD1
TGTGCCAGCAGCGTAGGGACAGGTTCCTACAATGAGCAGTTCTTC
CASSVGTGSYNEQFF
>TRBJ2-1|TRBV1|-
TGCACCAGCAGCCAAGATCGGCAGGGTACCACACACAATGAGCAGTTCTTC
CTSSQDRQGTTHNEQFF
>TRBJ2-2|TRBV7-9|-
TGTGCCAGCACCTTGGGGGACACTGCTAACACCGGGGAGCTGTTTTTT
CASTLGDTANTGELFF
>TRBJ2-3|TRBV5-1|TRBD1
TGCGCCAGCAGCCCGGGACAGGGTTTGGATACGCAGTATTTT
CASSPGQGLDTQYF
>TRBJ2-7|TRBV9|TRBD1
TGTGCCAGCAGCCTCCGAGGGACAGAGAAATACGAGCAGTACTTC
CASSLRGTEKYEQYF